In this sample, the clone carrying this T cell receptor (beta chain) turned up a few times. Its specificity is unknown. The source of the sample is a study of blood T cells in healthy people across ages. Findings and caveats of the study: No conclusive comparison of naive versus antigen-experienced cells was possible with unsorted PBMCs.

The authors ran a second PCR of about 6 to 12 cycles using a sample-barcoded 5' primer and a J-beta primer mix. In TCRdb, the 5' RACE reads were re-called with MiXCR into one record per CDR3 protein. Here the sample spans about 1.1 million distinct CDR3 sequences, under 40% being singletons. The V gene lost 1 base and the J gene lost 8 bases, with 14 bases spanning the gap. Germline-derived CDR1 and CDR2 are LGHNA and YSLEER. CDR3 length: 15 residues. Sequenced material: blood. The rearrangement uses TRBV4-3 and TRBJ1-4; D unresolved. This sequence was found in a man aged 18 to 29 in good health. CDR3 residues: CASSQVAGVGEKLFF. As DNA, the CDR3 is TGCGCCAGCAGCCAAGTTGCCGGGGTGGGAGAAAAACTGTTTTTT.